A single T cell receptor (beta chain) is shown here with its context. The antigen is unknown. The time point denotes: 4-8 weeks after completion of therapy. Drug-resistant or recurrent cytomegalovirus affected these solid-organ transplant recipient patients. This CDR3 has 14 residues. The germline V gene has CDR1 SGHTA and CDR2 FQGNSA. Trimming removed 7 bases from V and 1 base from J, with 14 bases in between. This sample was taken from a study of T cell therapy after organ transplantation. Libraries were prepared by immunoSEQ multiplex PCR; TCRdb keeps only in-frame clonotypes and omits some of them. The sample lists about 3,400 clones; 55% to 70% were seen once. General study points: Endogenous clonotypes not in therapy products appeared after therapy alongside transferred ones.

This sequence was found in a human patient who had received a solid organ transplant and had CMV disease. Some T cells may be provided by the graft donor. The J gene is TRBJ2-7, the V gene TRBV7-2; no clear D. The sample in question was CD8+ T cells from blood, obtained after autologous CMV-specific T cell therapy. The CDR3 coding sequence is TGTGCCAGCACTCTCGGCGTGCCTTCCTACGAGCAGTACTTC. Translated: CASTLGVPSYEQYF. Drawing the rest from reference TRBV7-2 and TRBJ2-7, the complete variable domain is GAGVSQSPSNKVTEKGKDVELRCDPISGHTALYWYRQSLGQGLEFLIYFQGNSAPDKSGLPSDRFSAERTGGSVSTLTIQRTQQEDSAVYLCASTLGVPSYEQYFGPGTRLTVT.